This T cell receptor beta chain stems from a study of T cells in narcolepsy. Regarding the study as a whole: Comparing one patient's CSF and blood CD4+ clonotypes highlighted HCRT- and TRIB2-specific autoreactive clonotypes. Reportedly, autoreactive clonotypes were serially detected in patients' blood but not controls'. In some patient and control memory CD4+ samples, autoreactive clones were absent.

Regarding this clone: Antigen unknown.

The CDR3 runs to 14 residues. The trim removed 7 bases at V and 1 base at J, leaving 6 bases unmatched. CDR1 and CDR2 from the germline V gene are SNHLY and FYNNEI. Clones were sequenced by immunoSEQ multiplex PCR, and TCRdb holds only the in-frame ones, with some missing. The table shows tens of thousands of clones, with 70% to 90% occurring only once. This clonotype was sampled from a human donor with narcolepsy. Material for sequencing was CD45RA- memory CD4+ T cells from PBMCs. The chain employs TRBV2 and TRBJ2-5, with 7 positions matching TRBD1. The chain's CDR3 is CASTPGTAQETQYF. CDR3 bases: TGTGCCAGCACACCCGGGACAGCCCAAGAGACCCAGTACTTC. Drawing the rest from reference TRBV2 and TRBJ2-5, the complete variable domain is EPEVTQTPSHQVTQMGQEVILRCVPISNHLYFYWYRQILGQKVEFLVSFYNNEISEKSEIFDDQFSVERPDGSNFTLKIRSTKLEDSAMYFCASTPGTAQETQYFGPGTRLLVL.